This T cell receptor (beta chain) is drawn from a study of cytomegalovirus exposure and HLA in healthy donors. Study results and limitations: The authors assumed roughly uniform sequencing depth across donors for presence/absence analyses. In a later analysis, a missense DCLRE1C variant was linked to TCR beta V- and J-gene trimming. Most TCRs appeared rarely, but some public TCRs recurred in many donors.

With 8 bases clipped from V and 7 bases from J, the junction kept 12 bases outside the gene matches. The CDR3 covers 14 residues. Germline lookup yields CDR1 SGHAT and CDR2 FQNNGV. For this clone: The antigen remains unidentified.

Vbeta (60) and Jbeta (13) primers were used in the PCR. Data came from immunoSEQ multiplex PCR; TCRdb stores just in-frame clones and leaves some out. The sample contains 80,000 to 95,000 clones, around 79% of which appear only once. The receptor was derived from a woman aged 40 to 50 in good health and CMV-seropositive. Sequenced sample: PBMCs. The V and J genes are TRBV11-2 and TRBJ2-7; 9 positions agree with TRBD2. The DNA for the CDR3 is TGTGCCAGCCGGGATGGCGGGGGGGTGGGTGAGCAGTACTTC. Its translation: CASRDGGGVGEQYF.